These 29 T cell receptor beta chains share one sample of origin, sequenced in a study of cytomegalovirus exposure and HLA in healthy donors. The PCR was carried out with 60 Vbeta primers and 13 Jbeta primers. Libraries were prepared by immunoSEQ multiplex PCR; TCRdb keeps only in-frame clonotypes and omits some of them. The sample shows 100,000 to 150,000 clones, roughly 80% of them seen only once. Sequenced input: PBMCs. The source of these receptors is a boy between 5 and 17 years old in good health and CMV-seronegative.

This rearrangement joins TRBV29-1 to TRBJ2-3; 13 bases align to TRBD2. The length of the CDR3 is 16 residues. From germline, CDR1 is SQVTM and CDR2 ANQGSEA. The junction had 7 bases not matched to a gene; V was cut back by 7 bases and J by 0 bases. CDR3 amino acids: CSADGLAGDSTDTQYF. The CDR3 nucleotides read TGCAGCGCCGACGGACTAGCGGGAGACAGCACAGATACGCAGTATTTT.

The gene calls are TRBV5-4 and TRBJ2-3; 13 nucleotides line up with TRBD2. V lost 3 bases to trimming and J lost 6 bases; unmatched junction nucleotides: 10. Germline assignment: CDR1 SGHNT and CDR2 YYREEE (reference sequence). CDR3 size: 17 residues. In DNA form, the CDR3 reads TGTGCCAGCAGCTCTGACCCTATACTAGCGGGGGGGGATACGCAGTATTTT. Its protein product is CASSSDPILAGGDTQYF.

This clone showed up just a few times. The CDR3 DNA reads TGTGCCAGCAGCTTAGTCGGACAGGGAGCGGGCTATGATACTGAAGCTTTCTTT. Amino acids: CASSLVGQGAGYDTEAFF. The chain employs TRBV7-9 and TRBJ1-1; 8 bases line up with TRBD1. The CDR3 length is 18 residues. Germline CDR1 is SEHNR and CDR2 is FQNEAQ (reference sequence). Trimming at V came to 1 base and at J to 5 bases, leaving 15 bases not matched to a gene.

CDR3 amino acids: CASSYRGTGGAEQYF. The DNA for the CDR3 is TGTGCCAGCAGTTACAGGGGGACAGGGGGCGCCGAGCAGTACTTC. The chain joins TRBV6-5 to TRBJ2-5; 12 positions match TRBD1. The J call may be wrong; the DNA end is better matched by TRBJ2-7. In germline, CDR1 is MNHEY, CDR2 SVGAGI. CDR3 length equals 15 residues.

This chain links TRBV4-1 with TRBJ2-3; 9 positions match TRBD2. The CDR3 length is 16 residues. CDR1 and CDR2 from the germline V gene are MGHRA and YSYEKL. Germline trimming cut 4 bases from V and 3 bases from J; bases unmatched to any gene: 8. The CDR3 is CASSPRNSGRTDTQYF. CDR3 DNA sequence: TGCGCCAGCAGCCCGAGGAATAGCGGGAGAACAGATACGCAGTATTTT.

V and J are TRBV7-2 and TRBJ2-1, with TRBD2 matching 8 bases. Losses at the gene ends were 1 base for V and 1 base for J; bases not matched to a gene: 6. Germline lookup yields CDR1 SGHTA and CDR2 FQGNSA. This CDR3 has 17 amino acids. The CDR3 sequence: CASSLVGGGRSYNEQFF. The CDR3 DNA reads TGTGCCAGCAGCTTAGTGGGCGGGGGGCGGTCCTACAATGAGCAGTTCTTC.

The chain joins TRBV6-5 to TRBJ1-2; no definite D call. Trimming pared 6 bases from V and 0 bases from J, leaving 11 bases between. Germline values: CDR1 MNHEY, CDR2 SVGAGI. The CDR3 length is 14 residues. The CDR3 region has the DNA TGTGCCAGCAGCCACGGGAGAGCTAACTATGGCTACACCTTC. Translating it yields CASSHGRANYGYTF.

The gene calls are TRBV29-1 and TRBJ2-1; weak D call: TRBD2 (5 bases). The CDR3 has 15 amino acids. The V end lost 5 bases, the J end lost 0 bases, and 14 bases lay between the germline ends. Germline CDR1 and CDR2: SQVTM and ANQGSEA. The CDR3 nucleotides are TGCAGCGTTCCCCGGGGTGGGAGCTCCTACAATGAGCAGTTCTTC. Its translation is CSVPRGGSSYNEQFF.

This chain uses TRBV29-1 with TRBJ2-3; 10 positions match TRBD2. The germline V gene has CDR1 SQVTM and CDR2 ANQGSEA. V shed 7 bases and J 4 bases; nucleotides not matched to a gene: 8. This CDR3 spans 14 amino acids. The CDR3 loop is CSAMGLATSDTQYF. The CDR3 DNA sequence: TGCAGCGCCATGGGACTAGCGACTTCAGATACGCAGTATTTT.

The count of this clone is one. CDR3 DNA sequence: TGTGCCAGCACCCCCCCGCTCAGGGGGTTGACAGATACGCAGTATTTT. It codes for CASTPPLRGLTDTQYF. This rearrangement joins TRBV11-2 to TRBJ2-3; 7 bases map to TRBD1. Trimming removed 7 bases from V and 3 bases from J; junction bases left unmatched: 13. Germline assignment: CDR1 SGHAT and CDR2 FQNNGV. This CDR3 is built from 16 residues.

The V call is TRBV6-5, the J call TRBJ1-5; D gene uncertain. Looked up from germline, CDR1 is MNHEY and CDR2 is SVGAGI. Trimming took off 4 bases at V and 0 bases at J, with 4 bases between the two ends. The CDR3 runs to 13 residues. CDR3 in DNA: TGTGCCAGCAGTTCAAATAGCAATCAGCCCCAGCATTTT. Protein: CASSSNSNQPQHF.

The chain is built from TRBV11-2 and TRBJ2-1; 7 bases are shared with TRBD1. V was pared by 7 bases and J by 3 bases, with 9 bases of the junction left unmatched. From germline, CDR1 is SGHAT and CDR2 FQNNGV. There are 15 residues in the CDR3. The chain's CDR3 is CASNSPGQNYNEQFF. The CDR3 coding sequence is TGTGCCAGCAACAGTCCGGGACAGAACTACAATGAGCAGTTCTTC.

The V call is TRBV4-3, the J call TRBJ2-7, with 10 bases fitting TRBD2. Germline lookup yields CDR1 LGHNA and CDR2 YSLEER. The CDR3 has 17 residues. Germline trimming cut 1 base from V and 3 bases from J; bases unmatched to any gene: 9. The CDR3 loop reads CASSQANLAGEIYEQYF. In nucleotides, the CDR3 is TGCGCCAGCAGCCAAGCGAACCTAGCGGGAGAAATCTACGAGCAGTACTTC.

This sequence joins TRBV27 and TRBJ1-5; TRBD1 agrees at 9 bases. The CDR3 extends over 14 amino acids. Looked up from germline, CDR1 is MNHEY and CDR2 is SMNVEV (reference sequence). V trimming: 5 bases; J trimming: 4 bases; junction bases outside the gene matches: 3. CDR3 loop: CASSRTGENQPQHF. In DNA form, the CDR3 reads TGTGCCAGCAGTAGGACAGGGGAGAATCAGCCCCAGCATTTT.

This chain uses TRBV5-1 with TRBJ2-7; D is unresolved. Germline CDR1 SGHRS, CDR2 YFSETQ. The CDR3 has 12 residues. Trimming took 5 bases from V and 3 from J, leaving 9 bases between them. For the CDR3, the DNA is TGCGCCAGCAGTCAGGCCGACTACGAGCAGTACTTC. This codes for CASSQADYEQYF.

The chain links TRBV10-3 to TRBJ2-1, with 7 nucleotides matching TRBD2. The ends lost 1 base at V and 4 bases at J; junction bases unmatched: 7. CDR3 length: 16 residues. The germline gives CDR1 ENHRY, CDR2 SYGVKD. CDR3 region: CAISEYASGSYNEQFF. For the CDR3, the DNA is TGTGCCATCAGTGAGTATGCTAGCGGAAGTTACAATGAGCAGTTCTTC.

The rearrangement joins TRBV4-1 to TRBJ2-3; unclear D gene. The CDR3 spans 18 residues. In germline, CDR1 is MGHRA, CDR2 YSYEKL. V was cut by 2 bases and J by 2 bases, with 20 bases left in between. The CDR3 bases are TGCGCCAGCAGCCAAATTTTCCCTTCTCATGGGCACACAGATACGCAGTATTTT. Its translation is CASSQIFPSHGHTDTQYF.

This clone has only a few counts. The chain employs TRBV4-2 and TRBJ1-5; D not resolved. V lost 4 bases and J 7 bases, leaving 8 bases between the germline ends. The CDR3 length is 12 residues. The germline V gene encodes CDR1 LGHNA and CDR2 YNFKEQ. CDR3 DNA sequence: TGTGCCAGCAGCCCCCTTAGACAGCCCCAGCATTTT. Its protein is CASSPLRQPQHF.

The V and J genes are TRBV13 and TRBJ1-2, with D tentatively TRBD1 (5 bases). This CDR3 is 16 amino acids long. V was trimmed by 5 bases and J by 4 bases, leaving 20 bases between them. Germline V gene lookup returns CDR1 PRHDT and CDR2 FYEKMQ (reference sequence). CDR3 in DNA: TGTGCCAGCAGCGCCGGGGGTTTGGGCGGTGGCTATGGCTACACCTTC. Translating it yields CASSAGGLGGGYGYTF.

CDR3 bases: TGTGCCAGTAGTCGTAGCGGAGCCACGGATTACGAGCAGTACTTC. It translates to CASSRSGATDYEQYF. The chain joins TRBV19 to TRBJ2-7; D may be TRBD2 (6 bases). The length of the CDR3 is 15 residues. The V gene's germline CDR1 is LNHDA and CDR2 SQIVND (reference sequence). Deletions cut 5 bases from V and 4 bases from J, with 18 bases between.

The rearrangement joins TRBV5-4 to TRBJ2-3; D perhaps matches TRBD2 (6 bases). The V end lost 4 bases, the J end lost 0 bases, and 12 bases lay between the germline ends. The CDR3 runs 15 residues. CDR1 is SGHNT, CDR2 YYREEE, per germline (reference sequence). In DNA form, the CDR3 reads TGTGCCAGCAGCAACGGCGGGGAGAGCACAGATACGCAGTATTTT. Translating it yields CASSNGGESTDTQYF.

A few counts support this clone. The CDR3: CASSPDRASNQPQHF. The CDR3 DNA follows: TGTGCCAGCAGTCCGGACAGGGCGAGCAATCAGCCCCAGCATTTT. V usage is TRBV6-6 and J usage is TRBJ1-5; 8 bases map to TRBD1. CDR1 MNHNY and CDR2 SVGAGI come from the germline V gene (reference sequence). V gave up 5 bases and J gave up 1 base; unmatched junction bases: 4. CDR3 length equals 15 residues.

The chain carries TRBV29-1 and TRBJ2-1; 10 positions match TRBD1. The CDR3 sequence is 15 residues long. The V segment lost 7 bases and the J segment 8 bases; nucleotides outside the gene matches: 14. CDR1 and CDR2 (germline): SQVTM, ANQGSEA. CDR3 sequence reads: CSGRDRGPAGDEQFF. CDR3 coding DNA: TGCAGCGGAAGGGACAGGGGCCCTGCAGGGGATGAGCAGTTCTTC.

CDR3 region: CASSVGPYNQPQHF. The CDR3 bases are TGTGCCAGCAGCGTAGGGCCGTATAATCAGCCCCAGCATTTT. The chain joins TRBV9 to TRBJ1-5; no definite D call. V shed 0 bases and J shed 4 bases, with 8 bases lying between them. The CDR3 runs to 14 residues. Looked up from germline, CDR1 is SGDLS and CDR2 is YYNGEE.

This clone was counted between two and nine times. The chain recombines TRBV21-1 with TRBJ2-3; no check of the table's D call, TRBD2, against the DNA was made. TRBV21-1 is a pseudogene. CDR3 size: 15 residues. Here the CDR3 reads CARTLDWKFPDTQYF. The CDR3 region has the DNA TGTGCCAGGACCCTGGACTGGAAGTTTCCCGATACGCAGTATTTT.

The chain couples TRBV5-5 to TRBJ2-3; D ambiguous. The length of the CDR3 is 13 residues. Germline V gene data show CDR1 as SGHKS and CDR2 as YYEKEE (reference sequence). With 5 bases removed from V and 4 bases from J, the gap between germline ends came to 11 bases. CDR3 residues: CASSFEAPDTQYF. DNA for the CDR3: TGTGCCAGCAGTTTCGAGGCGCCAGATACGCAGTATTTT.

This chain uses TRBV30 with TRBJ2-7; a weak D match, TRBD1 (6 bases). The ends were cut back, 5 bases at V and 3 bases at J, with 20 bases in the middle. CDR1 and CDR2 from the germline V gene are GTSNPN and SVGIG (reference sequence). The CDR3 is 15 amino acids. CDR3 coding DNA: TGTGCCTGGGGGGACCCCAACAGGGCCGGCTACGAGCAGTACTTC. Translating it yields CAWGDPNRAGYEQYF. The variable domain in full, with the rest retrieved from reference TRBV30 and TRBJ2-7, is SQTIHQWPATLVQPVGSPLSLECTVEGTSNPNLYWYRQAAGRGLQLLFYSVGIGQISSEVPQNLSASRPQDRQFILSSKKLLLSDSGFYLCAWGDPNRAGYEQYFGPGTRLTVT.

The CDR3 coding sequence is TGTGCCAGCAGCCCCGGGACTAGCGACCAAGAGACCCAGTACTTC. Its translation is CASSPGTSDQETQYF. The V gene is TRBV7-9, the J gene TRBJ2-5, with 10 bases aligning to TRBD2. The CDR3 consists of 15 residues. Per the germline V gene, CDR1 is SEHNR and CDR2 is FQNEAQ (reference sequence). V lost 5 bases to trimming and J lost 0 bases; unmatched junction nucleotides: 3.

The rearrangement joins TRBV10-3 to TRBJ2-7; the match to TRBD1 covers 7 bases. Trimming cost V 10 bases and J 2 bases; bases outside gene matches: 11. The germline gives CDR1 ENHRY, CDR2 SYGVKD. CDR3 length: 14 residues. Written as DNA, the CDR3 is TGTGCCACCAAAATACAGGGGACCGCCTACGAGCAGTACTTC. This sequence encodes CATKIQGTAYEQYF.